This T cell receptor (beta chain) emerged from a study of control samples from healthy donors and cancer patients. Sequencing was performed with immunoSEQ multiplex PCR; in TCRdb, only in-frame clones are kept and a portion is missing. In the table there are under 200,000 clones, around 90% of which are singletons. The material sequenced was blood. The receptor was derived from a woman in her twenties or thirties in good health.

The CDR3 nucleotides are TGTGCCAGCAGTTCGGTGGGGACAGGGGGCATCTTGGGAGGCTACACCTTC. Translated: CASSSVGTGGILGGYTF. The rearrangement uses TRBV27 and TRBJ1-2; 12 nucleotides agree with TRBD1. V was clipped by 4 bases and J by 8 bases; unmatched bases: 14. From germline, CDR1 is MNHEY and CDR2 SMNVEV (reference sequence). The CDR3 is 17 residues long.